One sample yielded the 18 T cell receptor beta chains listed below, sequenced in a study of cytomegalovirus exposure and HLA in healthy donors. The PCR employed 60 Vbeta primers together with 13 Jbeta primers. The repertoire was sequenced with immunoSEQ multiplex PCR; TCRdb's copy has only in-frame clones and lacks some. Of roughly 150,000 clones in the sample, 75% were seen once. The specimen was PBMCs. These receptors were taken from a man younger than 35 in good health and CMV-seropositive.

This chain connects TRBV28 to TRBJ2-3; 9 bases fit TRBD2. Germline CDR1 is MDHEN and CDR2 is SYDVKM. The junction had 17 bases not matched to a gene; V was cut back by 7 bases and J by 3 bases. CDR3 length: 18 residues. CDR3 sequence: CASTGPGGGRAETDTQYF. CDR3 DNA: TGTGCCAGCACGGGGCCAGGAGGCGGGAGGGCCGAAACAGATACGCAGTATTTT.

The V and J genes are TRBV6-1 and TRBJ1-1; D not certain. Germline V gene lookup returns CDR1 MNHNS and CDR2 SASEGT. There are 12 residues in the CDR3. V lost 1 base to trimming and J lost 11 bases, with 11 bases between them. The CDR3 nucleotides are TGTGCCAGCAGTGAAGGGCCTACGGGGGCTTTCTTT. It encodes CASSEGPTGAFF.

V and J are TRBV7-3 and TRBJ2-1, with TRBD1 identical over 8 bases. The CDR3 totals 15 residues. With 5 bases clipped from V and 0 bases from J, the junction kept 3 bases outside the gene matches. CDR1 is SGHTA, CDR2 FQGTGA, per germline. The CDR3 bases are TGTGCCAGCAGCCCGACAGGGGACTCCTACAATGAGCAGTTCTTC. Translation: CASSPTGDSYNEQFF.

The V call is TRBV28, the J call TRBJ1-2, with a weak D call TRBD1 (6 bases). This CDR3 is built from 16 residues. Germline CDR1 is MDHEN and CDR2 is SYDVKM. Deletions cut 3 bases from V and 4 bases from J, with 18 bases between. The CDR3, as DNA: TGTGCCAGCAGTTTCCTTCTCAGGGGCGAGACCTATGGCTACACCTTC. Its translation: CASSFLLRGETYGYTF.

The V call is TRBV28, the J call TRBJ1-5, with D possibly matching TRBD1 (5 bases). The V end lost 8 bases, the J end lost 0 bases, and 11 bases lay between the germline ends. Germline V CDR1 and CDR2: MDHEN, SYDVKM. The CDR3 runs to 14 residues. The CDR3 spells CASADNHSNQPQHF. The CDR3 nucleotides read TGTGCCAGCGCGGACAACCATAGCAATCAGCCCCAGCATTTT.

The genes are TRBV13 and TRBJ1-2, with 7 bases fitting TRBD1. The CDR3 contains 15 residues. Trimming cost V 3 bases and J 3 bases; bases outside gene matches: 7. CDR1 is PRHDT, CDR2 FYEKMQ, per germline (reference sequence). This CDR3 reads CASSFRSQGDYGYTF. DNA for the CDR3: TGTGCCAGCAGCTTCCGCTCGCAGGGGGACTATGGCTACACCTTC.

The chain combines TRBV7-2 with TRBJ2-7, with TRBD2 identical over 7 bases. The CDR3 has 16 residues. V lost 3 bases, J lost 4 bases, and 12 bases stayed unmatched. Germline V lookup: CDR1 SGHTA, CDR2 FQGNSA. The CDR3 sequence is CASSFGGGGKNYEQYF. The DNA of the CDR3 is TGTGCCAGCAGCTTTGGGGGGGGAGGAAAAAATTACGAGCAGTACTTC.

The J gene is TRBJ2-1, the V gene TRBV28; the D gene is possibly TRBD2 (6 bases). Germline CDR1 reads MDHEN; CDR2 reads SYDVKM. The CDR3 runs 15 residues. V was trimmed by 6 bases and J by 2 bases, leaving 14 bases between them. The CDR3 loop reads CASSAGTVAYNEQFF. CDR3 DNA: TGTGCCAGCAGCGCGGGAACCGTCGCCTACAATGAGCAGTTCTTC.

This chain links TRBV28 with TRBJ2-5; a possible D gene is TRBD1 (6 bases). Germline V CDR1 and CDR2: MDHEN, SYDVKM. Trimming removed 5 bases at V and 5 bases at J, with 18 bases between. The CDR3 consists of 15 residues. The chain's CDR3 is CASSPSEGERETQYF. The CDR3 DNA reads TGTGCCAGCAGTCCCTCCGAGGGGGAGAGGGAGACCCAGTACTTC.

The CDR3, as DNA: TGTGCCAGCAGTTTGTCGGCTAGCGGGATAGGGGAGCAGTTCTTC. As protein: CASSLSASGIGEQFF. The chain uses TRBV6-6 and TRBJ2-1; 9 bases are a match to TRBD2. The CDR3 runs 15 residues. Germline CDR1 and CDR2: MNHNY and SVGAGI (reference sequence). V lost 4 bases and J lost 10; bases outside the gene matches: 11.

The chain couples TRBV19 to TRBJ2-7; D ambiguous. V lost 5 bases, J lost 2 bases, and 7 bases lay in between. The CDR3 is 12 amino acids. In germline, CDR1 is LNHDA, CDR2 SQIVND (reference sequence). CDR3 protein: CASSPGTYEQYF. The DNA for the CDR3 is TGTGCCAGTAGTCCGGGTACCTACGAGCAGTACTTC. The variable domain in full, completed from reference TRBV19 and TRBJ2-7, reads DGGITQSPKYLFRKEGQNVTLSCEQNLNHDAMYWYRQDPGQGLRLIYYSQIVNDFQKGDIAEGYSVSREKKESFPLTVTSAQKNPTAFYLCASSPGTYEQYFGPGTRLTVT.

The chain couples TRBV7-3 to TRBJ1-1; D may be TRBD1 (5 bases). This CDR3 spans 13 amino acids. The V end was cut by 0 bases, the J end by 7 bases, with 9 bases between. The V gene's germline CDR1 is SGHTA and CDR2 FQGTGA. CDR3 region: CASSLTPGYEAFF. The CDR3 DNA reads TGTGCCAGCAGCTTAACTCCAGGGTATGAAGCTTTCTTT.

This clone was recorded a few times. The gene calls are TRBV19 and TRBJ1-3; no clear D gene. V lost 1 base and J lost 0, with 4 bases in between. Germline assignment: CDR1 LNHDA and CDR2 SQIVND (reference sequence). The CDR3 spans 14 residues. The CDR3 reads CASSIAVSGNTIYF. In DNA form, the CDR3 reads TGTGCCAGTAGTATAGCCGTCTCTGGAAACACCATATATTTT.

A single count supports this clone. The chain employs TRBV19 and TRBJ2-7; D is unresolved. The V and J ends lost 9 bases and 3 bases respectively, with 12 bases between them. Per the germline V gene, CDR1 is LNHDA and CDR2 is SQIVND (reference sequence). This CDR3 has 12 amino acids. The CDR3 sequence: CASLSASYEQYF. The CDR3 region has the DNA TGTGCCAGCCTGAGCGCGAGCTACGAGCAGTACTTC.

This chain joins TRBV5-4 and TRBJ2-2; 15 positions match TRBD2. The junction had 8 bases not matched to a gene; V was cut back by 3 bases and J by 5 bases. Looked up from germline, CDR1 is SGHNT and CDR2 is YYREEE (reference sequence). This CDR3 comprises 18 residues. This chain's CDR3 is CASSSPGLAGGRTGELFF. The DNA for the CDR3 is TGTGCCAGCAGCTCACCGGGACTAGCGGGGGGTCGTACCGGGGAGCTGTTTTTT.

The rearrangement uses TRBV9 and TRBJ2-1; 11 bases fit TRBD2. With 4 bases clipped from V and 3 bases from J, the junction kept 3 bases outside the gene matches. This CDR3 contains 15 residues. The germline CDR1 and CDR2 sequences are SGDLS and YYNGEE. CDR3 in DNA: TGTGCCAGCAGCACCACTAGCGGGAGCTACAATGAGCAGTTCTTC. Amino acids: CASSTTSGSYNEQFF.

The CDR3 sequence: CASSDPAGPPLVQYF. CDR3 coding DNA: TGCGCCAGCAGTGACCCAGCGGGACCCCCTCTTGTGCAGTACTTC. The rearrangement links TRBV10-2 to TRBJ2-7; 7 positions match TRBD2. Trimming at V came to 3 bases and at J to 9 bases, leaving 14 bases not matched to a gene. CDR1 and CDR2 (germline): WSHSY, SAAADI. The CDR3 runs 15 residues.

The rearrangement joins TRBV15 to TRBJ2-1; no reliable D call. CDR1 and CDR2 (germline): LNHNV, YYDKDF (reference sequence). Between the trimmed V and J ends, which lost 1 base and 0 bases, there was a span of 13 bases. The CDR3 is 17 residues long. The CDR3 loop reads CATSRGARSSSYNEQFF. The CDR3 DNA reads TGTGCCACCAGCAGAGGTGCGCGGTCTAGCTCCTACAATGAGCAGTTCTTC.